The clone carrying this T cell receptor beta chain was seen a handful of times. Its antigen is currently unknown. This sample also contains other DNA sequences that code for the same CDR3. The source of the sample is a study of T cell responses to AZD1222 COVID-19 vaccine. Findings and caveats of the study: Spike was spanned by vaccine-associated CD4 TCRs, which were dominant at 160-218 and 743-854.

The method was immunoSEQ multiplex PCR; TCRdb's version includes in-frame clones alone and lacks a portion of them. The sample carries approximately 80,000 clones, approximately 90% recorded once. V was pared by 3 bases and J by 4 bases, with 12 bases between. Germline loops: CDR1 LNHDA, CDR2 SQIVND (reference sequence). This CDR3 contains 15 residues. Analyses pooled second doses at about 4 or about 12 weeks. The specimen was peripheral blood, collected 28 days after the second AZD1222 dose. This clonotype originated in an adult who received the AZD1222 COVID-19 vaccine. The chain has TRBV19 and TRBJ2-2; D is possibly TRBD2 (5 bases). The CDR3 loop reads CASSIPLAGTGELFF. As DNA, the CDR3 is TGTGCCAGTAGTATTCCACTCGCGGGCACCGGGGAGCTGTTTTTT.